This TCR beta chain appears in the sequencing data of a study of early T cells in non-severe SARS-CoV-2 infection. Study-wide context: The chains were unpaired, and the sequenced material was bulk RNA from unsorted whole blood.

The CDR3 totals 14 residues. V was clipped by 6 bases and J by 4 bases, with 14 bases between them. Looked up from germline, CDR1 is MNHEY and CDR2 is SVGAGI. In this sample, this clonotype turned up a few times. No antigen is known for it. cDNA molecules, individually, were tagged with unique molecular identifiers. TCRdb reprocessed the 5' RACE reads via MiXCR and lists one record per CDR3 protein. This repertoire shows 45,000 or so distinct CDR3 sequences, roughly 4% found once; its top ten account for roughly 3%. Broader study findings: VDJdb-based annotation leaned toward anti-spike CD8 responses and missed private and CD4 specificities.

The sample taken for sequencing was whole blood. The sequence came from an adult who was a healthcare worker with PCR-confirmed SARS-CoV-2 infection or an uninfected control (not recorded which). V and J are TRBV6-5 and TRBJ2-3; no reliable D call. CDR3 sequence (DNA): TGTGCCAGCAGCGGAACAAGAAACTCAGATACGCAGTATTTT. This translates into CASSGTRNSDTQYF.